This TCR beta chain stems from a study of shared clonotypes between healthy human individuals. Study context: Researchers drew samples from a couple of women and three men aged 18 to 49. Whole-study findings and limits: Donor clonotype sharing was expected to depend on sequencing depth. Rarefaction revealed incomplete sorted-subset sequencing despite large depth.

On this clone: The antigen remains unidentified.

V shed 0 bases and J 3 bases; nucleotides not matched to a gene: 3. The CDR3 sequence is 15 residues long. Germline assignment: CDR1 SGDLS and CDR2 YYNGEE. Sequencing was performed with immunoSEQ multiplex PCR; in TCRdb, only in-frame clones are kept and a portion is missing. The data show 550,000 to 600,000 clones, nearly 98% seen once. In the naive CD8 group, cells lacked CD45RO and were positively selected for CCR7, so terminally differentiated effector memory CD45RA+ cells were left out. The sample consisted of naive CD8+ T cells sorted from blood. The sequence came from a man aged 25 to 45 in good health. The chain carries TRBV9 and TRBJ1-5; 7 bases are shared with TRBD1. The CDR3 DNA sequence: TGTGCCAGCAGCGTAGGGACAGGTTTCAATCAGCCCCAGCATTTT. Its translation: CASSVGTGFNQPQHF.